This T cell receptor beta chain was recorded in a study of blood T cell repertoires in COVID-19. Symptom resolution, clearance, or two negative PCRs marked donors in Cohort 3 as recovered. The assay was immunoSEQ multiplex PCR, and TCRdb's table has in-frame clones only and misses some. Among 330,000 or so clones listed, more than 75% were seen once. V was cut by 1 base and J by 4 bases, with 10 bases left in between. The germline gives CDR1 SNHLY, CDR2 FYNNEI. The CDR3 totals 14 residues. Sequenced input: PBMCs or T cells enriched from blood (not recorded which). The V call is TRBV2, the J call TRBJ1-2; D not certain. The sequence derives from a woman between 25 and 40 years old who had recovered from COVID-19. In DNA, the CDR3 is TGTGCCAGCAGTGAAGGGACTTTGGGCTATGGCTACACCTTC. This translates into CASSEGTLGYGYTF. Supplemented by reference TRBV2 and TRBJ1-2, the full variable domain reads EPEVTQTPSHQVTQMGQEVILRCVPISNHLYFYWYRQILGQKVEFLVSFYNNEISEKSEIFDDQFSVERPDGSNFTLKIRSTKLEDSAMYFCASSEGTLGYGYTFGSGTRLTVV.